This entry lists 29 T cell receptor beta chains sequenced from one sample in a study of T cell responses to AZD1222 COVID-19 vaccine. Profiled with immunoSEQ multiplex PCR; TCRdb holds only in-frame clones, not every one. This sample has 150,000 or so clones; 92% occur once, and the top ten carry around 1.9%. Sequencing used peripheral blood, obtained on day 0 of AZD1222 vaccination. All receptors come from an adult in good health.

This clone was recorded a few times. The chain couples TRBV4-2 to TRBJ2-3; 10 positions match TRBD2. V was clipped by 0 bases and J by 1 base; unmatched bases: 1. The CDR3 runs 16 residues. CDR1 and CDR2 (germline): LGHNA, YNFKEQ. CDR3 sequence (DNA): TGTGCCAGCAGCCAAGATCTAGCGGGGGGCACAGATACGCAGTATTTT. Translated: CASSQDLAGGTDTQYF.

Here the CDR3 DNA reads TGTGCCAGCAGCGTAGCCAGCTCAACCTACGAGCAGTACTTC. This encodes CASSVASSTYEQYF. The chain joins TRBV9 to TRBJ2-7; unclear D gene. Trimming removed 0 bases at V and 2 bases at J, with 9 bases between. Germline lookup yields CDR1 SGDLS and CDR2 YYNGEE. The CDR3 consists of 14 residues.

The genes are TRBV10-1 and TRBJ2-4; D might be TRBD2 (6 bases). CDR3 length: 13 amino acids. CDR1 is WNHNN and CDR2 is SYGVQD in the germline V gene (reference sequence). CDR3 sequence: CPHPGREKNIQYF. The CDR3, as DNA: TGCCCACACCCCGGACGGGAGAAAAACATTCAGTACTTC.

The chain combines TRBV19 with TRBJ2-6; D gene unclear. Between the trimmed V and J ends, which lost 3 bases and 0 bases, there was a span of 15 bases. The CDR3 totals 18 residues. Germline V gene lookup returns CDR1 LNHDA and CDR2 SQIVND (reference sequence). The CDR3 reads CASSIYGIPTSGANVLTF. The CDR3 nucleotides read TGTGCCAGTAGTATTTACGGCATTCCTACCTCTGGGGCCAACGTCCTGACTTTC.

This clone is a singleton in its sample. This chain links TRBV18 with TRBJ2-7; maybe TRBD2 (5 bases). The germline gives CDR1 KGHSH, CDR2 LQKENI. The CDR3 is 15 residues long. Deletions cut 1 base from V and 3 bases from J, with 13 bases between. CDR3 sequence: CASSPLRGAHYEQYF. In DNA form, the CDR3 reads TGTGCCAGCTCACCACTACGGGGAGCGCACTACGAGCAGTACTTC.

The chain carries TRBV7-9 and TRBJ1-6, with 7 bases identical to TRBD1. CDR3 size: 15 residues. V shed 5 bases and J 0 bases; nucleotides not matched to a gene: 1. Germline CDR1 and CDR2: SEHNR and FQNEAQ (reference sequence). The CDR3 is CASSPGGSYNSPLHF. The CDR3 DNA reads as TGTGCCAGCAGCCCAGGGGGCTCCTATAATTCACCCCTCCACTTT. The full variable domain, rest sourced from reference TRBV7-9 and TRBJ1-6, is DTGVSQNPRHKITKRGQNVTFRCDPISEHNRLYWYRQTLGQGPEFLTYFQNEAQLEKSRLLSDRFSAERPKGSFSTLEIQRTEQGDSAMYLCASSPGGSYNSPLHFGNGTRLTVT.

The chain combines TRBV27 with TRBJ1-2, with D uncertain. V gave up 0 bases and J gave up 3 bases, with 8 bases separating them. CDR3 length: 14 amino acids. The V gene's germline CDR1 is MNHEY and CDR2 SMNVEV (reference sequence). The CDR3 DNA reads TGTGCCAGCAGTTTATCGAACTCTCACTATGGCTACACCTTC. Encoded protein: CASSLSNSHYGYTF.

The chain combines TRBV5-1 with TRBJ2-3; a possible D gene is TRBD2 (6 bases). The CDR3 spans 14 residues. CDR1 and CDR2 from the germline V gene are SGHRS and YFSETQ. The germline V and J ends were trimmed by 2 bases and 3 bases, with 10 bases remaining between them. For the CDR3, the DNA is TGCGCCAGCAGCTTCTCGGGGAGGACAGATACGCAGTATTTT. It translates to CASSFSGRTDTQYF.

This chain links TRBV19 with TRBJ2-3; 7 bases fit TRBD1. This CDR3 has 15 amino acids. Trimming at V came to 5 bases and at J to 2 bases, leaving 7 bases not matched to a gene. Germline lookup yields CDR1 LNHDA and CDR2 SQIVND (reference sequence). The CDR3 loop is CASSSGGQSTDTQYF. CDR3 nucleotides: TGTGCCAGTAGTTCAGGGGGACAGTCCACAGATACGCAGTATTTT.

The chain couples TRBV10-3 to TRBJ2-3; TRBD2 agrees at 11 bases. CDR1 and CDR2 from the germline V gene are ENHRY and SYGVKD. V lost 3 bases to trimming and J lost 0 bases; unmatched junction nucleotides: 2. The CDR3 has 16 residues. This chain's CDR3 is CAISDSSGGSTDTQYF. CDR3 DNA sequence: TGTGCCATCAGTGATTCTAGCGGGGGGAGCACAGATACGCAGTATTTT.

The V and J genes are TRBV10-3 and TRBJ1-3; no firm D call. V lost 6 bases and J 2 bases, leaving 8 bases between the germline ends. Germline CDR1 ENHRY, CDR2 SYGVKD. The CDR3 sequence is 13 residues long. The CDR3 loop is CAIRGTPGNTIYF. CDR3 bases: TGTGCCATCAGGGGTACCCCTGGAAACACCATATATTTT.

The chain couples TRBV7-9 to TRBJ2-1, with D possibly being TRBD2 (6 bases). Germline loops: CDR1 SEHNR, CDR2 FQNEAQ (reference sequence). V dropped 1 base and J dropped 3 bases, with 7 bases sitting between them. The CDR3 length is 14 residues. In nucleotides, the CDR3 is TGTGCCAGCAGCTTAGGCGGGGTCTACAATGAGCAGTTCTTC. Translated: CASSLGGVYNEQFF.

This clone was observed a single time. CDR3 sequence reads: CASSLRTGGFVDYEQYF. The CDR3 region has the DNA TGTGCCAGCAGCCTAAGGACAGGGGGTTTCGTCGACTACGAGCAGTACTTC. V usage is TRBV7-2 and J usage is TRBJ2-7; 10 positions agree with TRBD1. CDR1 and CDR2 from the germline V gene are SGHTA and FQGNSA. This CDR3 is built from 17 residues. J was trimmed by 3 bases and V by 5 bases; bases with no gene match: 13.

V gene TRBV7-6 combines with J gene TRBJ1-1; possibly TRBD1 for D (6 bases). This CDR3 has 15 amino acids. The V gene's germline CDR1 is SGHVS and CDR2 FNYEAQ. Trimming shortened V by 5 bases and J by 3 bases, and 16 bases separated the two germline ends. The CDR3 DNA reads as TGTGCCAGCAGCATAAGTCCACAGGGTTACACTGAAGCTTTCTTT. As protein: CASSISPQGYTEAFF.

In its sample, this clone was seen a few times. V is TRBV5-4 and J is TRBJ2-7, with TRBD2 matching over 12 bases. The J segment lost 3 bases and the V segment lost 4 bases, leaving 5 bases of the junction unmatched. CDR1 is SGHNT and CDR2 is YYREEE in the germline V gene (reference sequence). CDR3 size: 15 residues. The CDR3 DNA reads as TGTGCCAGCAGCCTCCAGACTAGCGGGGGCTACGAGCAGTACTTC. The encoded protein is CASSLQTSGGYEQYF.

This clone has only one observation. V usage is TRBV6-5 and J usage is TRBJ1-2; D is unresolved. The CDR3 spans 15 residues. The germline V gene has CDR1 MNHEY and CDR2 SVGAGI. V was shortened by 1 base and J by 1 base, with 10 bases between the two germline ends. The CDR3 DNA reads as TGTGCCAGCAGTTACTTAACGGACGGTAACTATGGCTACACCTTC. Protein sequence: CASSYLTDGNYGYTF.

The chain combines TRBV18 with TRBJ1-2; 8 bases align to TRBD1. CDR3 size: 14 residues. Germline CDR1 and CDR2: KGHSH and LQKENI. Trimming removed 4 bases from V and 3 bases from J; junction bases left unmatched: 4. This chain's CDR3 is CASSRQGADYGYTF. CDR3 DNA sequence: TGTGCCAGCTCACGCCAGGGGGCAGACTATGGCTACACCTTC.

The chain employs TRBV20-1 and TRBJ1-1; unclear D gene. Trimming cost V 6 bases and J 6 bases, with 11 bases left between them. The germline gives CDR1 DFQATT, CDR2 SNEGSKA (reference sequence). CDR3 length: 11 amino acids. The CDR3 is CSAPEVAEAFF. The CDR3 nucleotides are TGCAGTGCACCGGAAGTCGCTGAAGCTTTCTTT.

The chain couples TRBV11-2 to TRBJ1-5, with 12 bases fitting TRBD1. From germline, CDR1 is SGHAT and CDR2 FQNNGV. V shed 5 bases, J shed 6 bases, and the junction held 5 bases outside the gene matches. CDR3 length equals 15 residues. This CDR3 is CASSEGQGAGQPQHF. The CDR3 DNA reads TGTGCCAGCAGCGAGGGACAGGGGGCAGGTCAGCCCCAGCATTTT.

The rearrangement joins TRBV6-5 to TRBJ1-5; D call uncertain. From germline, CDR1 is MNHEY and CDR2 SVGAGI. There are 15 residues in the CDR3. Trimming removed 5 bases at V and 2 bases at J, with 13 bases between. The chain's CDR3 is CASSPGAYGNQPQHF. The CDR3 nucleotides are TGTGCCAGCAGTCCCGGTGCCTATGGCAATCAGCCCCAGCATTTT.

This chain links TRBV6-5 with TRBJ2-3, with 7 nucleotides matching TRBD2. Germline loops: CDR1 MNHEY, CDR2 SVGAGI. CDR3 length: 15 amino acids. Trimming at V came to 0 bases and at J to 8 bases, leaving 8 bases not matched to a gene. The CDR3 sequence: CASSYSEEAGSTQYF. CDR3 in DNA: TGTGCCAGCAGTTACTCCGAGGAAGCGGGGAGTACGCAGTATTTT.

The chain has TRBV7-2 and TRBJ1-1, with D perhaps TRBD1 (5 bases). The CDR3 is 14 residues long. V dropped 4 bases and J dropped 1 base, with 10 bases sitting between them. CDR1 is SGHTA and CDR2 is FQGNSA in the germline V gene. CDR3 residues: CASSSDGTNTEAFF. The CDR3 coding sequence is TGTGCCAGCAGCTCCGATGGGACGAACACTGAAGCTTTCTTT. The full variable domain, completed using reference TRBV7-2 and TRBJ1-1, is GAGVSQSPSNKVTEKGKDVELRCDPISGHTALYWYRQSLGQGLEFLIYFQGNSAPDKSGLPSDRFSAERTGGSVSTLTIQRTQQEDSAVYLCASSSDGTNTEAFFGQGTRLTVV.

This chain joins TRBV10-3 and TRBJ1-1; D gene unclear. The CDR3 is 14 amino acids. The V gene lost 0 bases and the J gene lost 5 bases, with 10 bases spanning the gap. Germline-derived CDR1 and CDR2 are ENHRY and SYGVKD. CDR3: CAISESMAKTEAFF. CDR3 DNA: TGTGCCATCAGTGAGTCGATGGCGAAGACTGAAGCTTTCTTT.

V usage is TRBV18 and J usage is TRBJ2-3; no definite D call. This CDR3 comprises 14 residues. CDR1 and CDR2 from the germline V gene are KGHSH and LQKENI. V gave up 6 bases and J gave up 0 bases, with 10 bases separating them. In nucleotides, the CDR3 is TGTGCCAGCTCCGGCCCTACTAGCACAGATACGCAGTATTTT. Amino acid sequence: CASSGPTSTDTQYF.

This clone was counted a few times. The genes are TRBV6-5 and TRBJ2-7, with 11 nucleotides matching TRBD1. CDR3 length equals 14 residues. After removal of 6 bases from V and 4 bases from J, the junction contained 5 bases not matched to a gene. From germline, CDR1 is MNHEY and CDR2 SVGAGI. Here the CDR3 reads CASSRDRGMYEQYF. CDR3 in DNA: TGTGCCAGCAGCCGGGACAGGGGGATGTACGAGCAGTACTTC.

The chain links TRBV4-2 to TRBJ2-3; tentatively, D is TRBD1 (6 bases). CDR1 and CDR2 from the germline V gene are LGHNA and YNFKEQ. V shed 0 bases and J shed 5 bases, with 15 bases lying between them. This CDR3 region has 16 residues. The CDR3 DNA is TGTGCCAGCAGCCAAGAGGGGGCAAACCATGGAGATACGCAGTATTTT. Its translation is CASSQEGANHGDTQYF.

The chain joins TRBV3-1 (or the pseudogene TRBV3-2) to TRBJ1-2, with TRBD1 matching over 7 bases. CDR3 length equals 15 residues. CDR1 is LGHDT, CDR2 YNNKEL, per germline (reference sequence). V dropped 1 base and J dropped 11; count of bases not matched to a gene: 13. For the CDR3, the DNA is TGTGCCAGCAGCCAAGTAATACCGGGGGCAGGGGGGTACACCTTC. Protein: CASSQVIPGAGGYTF.

The V gene is TRBV5-4, the J gene TRBJ1-1; D gene ambiguous. Germline V gene lookup returns CDR1 SGHNT and CDR2 YYREEE (reference sequence). This CDR3 spans 14 amino acids. The germline V and J ends were trimmed by 2 bases and 1 base, with 9 bases remaining between them. The CDR3 sequence: CASSFGRPNTEAFF. As DNA, the CDR3 is TGTGCCAGCAGCTTTGGCAGACCGAACACTGAAGCTTTCTTT.

The chain employs TRBV10-2 and TRBJ2-7; D uncertain. Germline CDR1 is WSHSY and CDR2 is SAAADI. The CDR3 has 13 residues. Trimming shortened V by 6 bases and J by 2 bases, and 11 bases separated the two germline ends. CDR3 DNA sequence: TGCGCCAGCAGCCCGACCCTTGCCTACGAGCAGTACTTC. Its translation is CASSPTLAYEQYF.